The 19 T cell receptor beta chains below were found in one sample sequenced in a study of shared clonotypes between healthy human individuals. Data came from immunoSEQ multiplex PCR; TCRdb stores just in-frame clones and leaves some out. The table lists roughly 2.2 million clones, around 90% of them singletons, with about 0.36% in the top ten. Sequenced: naive CD4+ T cells from PBMCs. Regarding subset: CD45RA+ positively selected. Every receptor here comes from a man between 18 and 29 years old in good health. Some clones in this sample may be carry-over from other donors' samples.

The rearrangement joins TRBV7-6 to TRBJ2-7, with 7 nucleotides matching TRBD2. The CDR3 spans 14 residues. CDR1 is SGHVS, CDR2 FNYEAQ, per germline. V was pared by 5 bases and J by 2 bases, with 6 bases of the junction left unmatched. CDR3 sequence (DNA): TGTGCCAGCAGCCACTCTAGCGGACCCTACGAGCAGTACTTC. Translating gives CASSHSSGPYEQYF.

The gene calls are TRBV5-1 and TRBJ2-7, with D unresolved. Trimming shortened V by 4 bases and J by 7 bases, and 15 bases separated the two germline ends. CDR3 length: 13 residues. Per germline, CDR1 SGHRS and CDR2 YFSETQ. The CDR3 bases are TGCGCCAGCAGCCCCTCGGTCGGTGGAGAGCAGTACTTC. This translates into CASSPSVGGEQYF.

This clone was counted a few times. The chain employs TRBV19 and TRBJ1-5, with D hard to call. Trimming removed 1 base at V and 7 bases at J, with 8 bases between. Per germline, CDR1 LNHDA and CDR2 SQIVND (reference sequence). The CDR3 has 13 amino acids. The CDR3 here is CASSIVNGQPQHF. The CDR3 region has the DNA TGTGCCAGTAGTATAGTAAACGGGCAGCCCCAGCATTTT.

This chain joins TRBV28 and TRBJ2-7; D possibly corresponds to TRBD1 (6 bases). The CDR3 has 16 residues. Trimming removed 2 bases from V and 1 base from J, with 15 bases in between. Germline assignment: CDR1 MDHEN and CDR2 SYDVKM. CDR3 in amino acids: CASSLLPGQGSYEQYF. The CDR3 nucleotides read TGTGCCAGCAGTTTACTTCCGGGCCAGGGGTCCTACGAGCAGTACTTC.

V usage is TRBV28 and J usage is TRBJ2-3; 10 bases align to TRBD2. The CDR3 contains 15 residues. J lost 8 bases, V lost 6 bases, and 11 bases had no gene match. The germline gives CDR1 MDHEN, CDR2 SYDVKM. Here the CDR3 reads CASSSSGRALGTQYF. The DNA of the CDR3 is TGTGCCAGCAGCTCGAGCGGGAGGGCCCTCGGTACGCAGTATTTT.

The chain uses TRBV7-9 and TRBJ1-2; D is perhaps TRBD1 (5 bases). This CDR3 comprises 13 residues. The V and J ends lost 5 bases and 4 bases respectively, with 11 bases between them. Germline CDR1 and CDR2: SEHNR and FQNEAQ (reference sequence). The CDR3 here is CASSHEGPYGYTF. In nucleotides, the CDR3 is TGTGCCAGCAGCCACGAGGGACCCTATGGCTACACCTTC.

This clone was detected only once. The sample contains more than one DNA sequence encoding this CDR3. The chain joins TRBV4-1 to TRBJ2-5; D remains ambiguous. This CDR3 comprises 13 residues. V shed 1 base and J shed 5 bases, with 8 bases lying between them. Germline assignment: CDR1 MGHRA and CDR2 YSYEKL. Written as DNA, the CDR3 is TGCGCCAGCAGCCAAGTCGTCGGGGAGACCCAGTACTTC. It yields the protein CASSQVVGETQYF.

V and J are TRBV27 and TRBJ2-3, with 12 bases matching TRBD2. Germline CDR1 is MNHEY and CDR2 is SMNVEV (reference sequence). The CDR3 extends over 18 amino acids. V lost 6 bases, J lost 0 bases, and 10 bases stayed unmatched. In nucleotides, the CDR3 is TGTGCCAGCAGGCGACCGGGACTAGCGGGTGTCAGCACAGATACGCAGTATTTT. Translation: CASRRPGLAGVSTDTQYF.

The genes are TRBV10-3 and TRBJ2-5; D is uncertain. The DNA end is more similar to TRBJ2-7, so the J call may be wrong. The germline gives CDR1 ENHRY, CDR2 SYGVKD. The CDR3 is 14 amino acids. CDR3 sequence (DNA): TGTGCCATCAGTCCACGGACCTCTGGGGACGAGCAGTACTTC. It translates to CAISPRTSGDEQYF.

The chain joins TRBV11-2 to TRBJ1-3; the D gene is possibly TRBD1 (6 bases). Germline V CDR1 and CDR2: SGHAT, FQNNGV. The CDR3 is 16 amino acids. Trimming took 2 bases from V and 2 from J, leaving 13 bases between them. CDR3 residues: CASSLFSGVAGNTIYF. CDR3 bases: TGTGCCAGCAGCTTATTCTCAGGGGTTGCTGGAAACACCATATATTTT.

This chain joins TRBV7-9 and TRBJ2-5, with no clear D. Germline CDR1 reads SEHNR; CDR2 reads FQNEAQ (reference sequence). The V end was cut by 3 bases, the J end by 1 base, with 6 bases between. This CDR3 contains 13 residues. In DNA form, the CDR3 reads TGTGCCAGCAGCTTTACCCTCCAAGAGACCCAGTACTTC. The encoded protein is CASSFTLQETQYF. Drawing the rest from reference TRBV7-9 and TRBJ2-5, the complete variable domain is DTGVSQNPRHKITKRGQNVTFRCDPISEHNRLYWYRQTLGQGPEFLTYFQNEAQLEKSRLLSDRFSAERPKGSFSTLEIQRTEQGDSAMYLCASSFTLQETQYFGPGTRLLVL.

The V and J genes are TRBV28 and TRBJ2-7; a weak D match, TRBD1 (6 bases). Germline V gives CDR1 MDHEN, CDR2 SYDVKM. The CDR3 runs to 18 residues. The ends were cut back, 8 bases at V and 7 bases at J, with 33 bases in the middle. The chain's CDR3 is CASYQFGGAVRSLGEQYF. The DNA of the CDR3 is TGTGCCAGCTATCAATTTGGGGGCGCAGTCAGGAGTCTTGGAGAGCAGTACTTC.

The chain couples TRBV4-2 to TRBJ2-5; possibly TRBD2 for D (6 bases). Between the trimmed V and J ends, which lost 0 bases and 5 bases, there was a span of 13 bases. Germline V gene lookup returns CDR1 LGHNA and CDR2 YNFKEQ. This CDR3 is built from 15 residues. CDR3 nucleotide sequence: TGTGCCAGCAGCCAAGATCCGGGGGTAGCGGAGACCCAGTACTTC. Residues: CASSQDPGVAETQYF.

This rearrangement joins TRBV18 to TRBJ2-7; TRBD1 agrees at 7 bases. The germline V gene encodes CDR1 KGHSH and CDR2 LQKENI. Trimming at V came to 1 base and at J to 7 bases, leaving 4 bases not matched to a gene. The CDR3 totals 13 residues. DNA of the CDR3: TGTGCCAGCTCACCACAGGGGGCGCGAGAGCAGTACTTC. Its protein is CASSPQGAREQYF. Full variable domain (rest looked up from reference TRBV18 and TRBJ2-7): NAGVMQNPRHLVRRRGQEARLRCSPMKGHSHVYWYRQLPEEGLKFMVYLQKENIIDESGMPKERFSAEFPKEGPSILRIQQVVRGDSAAYFCASSPQGAREQYFGPGTRLTVT.

The gene calls are TRBV7-3 and TRBJ1-1; no clear D. Trimming removed 4 bases from V and 3 bases from J, with 9 bases in between. Germline V lookup: CDR1 SGHTA, CDR2 FQGTGA. The CDR3 consists of 13 residues. CDR3 residues: CASSSSTDTEAFF. CDR3 sequence (DNA): TGTGCCAGCAGCTCCTCCACGGACACTGAAGCTTTCTTT.

This clone showed up just once. The chain recombines TRBV7-2 with TRBJ2-1; 9 positions match TRBD2. Germline CDR1 reads SGHTA; CDR2 reads FQGNSA. CDR3 length equals 16 residues. J gave up 7 bases and V 3 bases, and 10 bases lay outside the gene matches. The CDR3 DNA follows: TGTGCCAGCAGCTTTGATTCGGGACTAGCAGGGAATGAGCAGTTCTTC. Translation: CASSFDSGLAGNEQFF.

This chain joins TRBV7-9 and TRBJ2-1, with D maybe TRBD2 (6 bases). Looked up from germline, CDR1 is SEHNR and CDR2 is FQNEAQ (reference sequence). The CDR3 is 16 amino acids. Trimming took off 3 bases at V and 5 bases at J, with 17 bases between the two ends. CDR3 protein: CASSFVVAAYHNEQFF. The CDR3 DNA is TGTGCCAGCAGCTTTGTTGTAGCGGCGTACCACAATGAGCAGTTCTTC.

As regards this clone: Distinct nucleotide sequences in the sample also encode this CDR3. The CDR3: CASSVTSQNTEAFF. The CDR3 DNA reads as TGTGCCAGCAGCGTTACCAGCCAGAACACTGAAGCTTTCTTT. This chain joins TRBV9 and TRBJ1-1; D remains ambiguous. Germline V lookup: CDR1 SGDLS, CDR2 YYNGEE. The CDR3 sequence is 14 residues long. V was shortened by 2 bases and J by 1 base, with 9 bases between the two germline ends.

The V call is TRBV13, the J call TRBJ1-1; D may be TRBD1 (6 bases). Trimming stripped 8 bases from V and 9 bases from J, with 22 bases between. This CDR3 has 14 residues. CDR1 PRHDT and CDR2 FYEKMQ come from the germline V gene (reference sequence). CDR3 DNA: TGTGCCAGCTTTGATACGGGACAAACTAGGAAAGCTTTCTTT. Encoded protein: CASFDTGQTRKAFF. Filled out from reference TRBV13 and TRBJ1-1, the complete variable domain reads AAGVIQSPRHLIKEKRETATLKCYPIPRHDTVYWYQQGPGQDPQFLISFYEKMQSDKGSIPDRFSAQQFSDYHSELNMSSLELGDSALYFCASFDTGQTRKAFFGQGTRLTVV.